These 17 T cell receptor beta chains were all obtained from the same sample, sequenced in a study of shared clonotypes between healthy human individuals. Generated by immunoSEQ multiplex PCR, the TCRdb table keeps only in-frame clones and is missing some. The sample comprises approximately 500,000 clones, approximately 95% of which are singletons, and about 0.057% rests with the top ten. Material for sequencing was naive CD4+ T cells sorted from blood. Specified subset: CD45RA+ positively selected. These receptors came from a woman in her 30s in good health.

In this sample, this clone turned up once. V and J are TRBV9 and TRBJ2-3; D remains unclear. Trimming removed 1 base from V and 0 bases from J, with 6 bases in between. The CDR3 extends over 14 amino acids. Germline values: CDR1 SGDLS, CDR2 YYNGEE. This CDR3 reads CASSVSSSTDTQYF. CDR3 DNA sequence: TGTGCCAGCAGCGTATCGTCCAGCACAGATACGCAGTATTTT.

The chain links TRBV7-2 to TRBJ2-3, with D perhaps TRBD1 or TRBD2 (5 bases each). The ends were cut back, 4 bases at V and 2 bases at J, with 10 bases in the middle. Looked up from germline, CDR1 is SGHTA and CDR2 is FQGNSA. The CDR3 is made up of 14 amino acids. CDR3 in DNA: TGTGCCAGCAGCTGGGACCCCCACACAGATACGCAGTATTTT. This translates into CASSWDPHTDTQYF.

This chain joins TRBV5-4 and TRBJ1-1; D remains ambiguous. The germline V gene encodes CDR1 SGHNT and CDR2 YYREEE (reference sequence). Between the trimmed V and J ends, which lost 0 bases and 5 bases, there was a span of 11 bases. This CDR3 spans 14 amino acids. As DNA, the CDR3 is TGTGCCAGCAGCTTGGCGCACCAGCGGACTGAAGCTTTCTTT. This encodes CASSLAHQRTEAFF.

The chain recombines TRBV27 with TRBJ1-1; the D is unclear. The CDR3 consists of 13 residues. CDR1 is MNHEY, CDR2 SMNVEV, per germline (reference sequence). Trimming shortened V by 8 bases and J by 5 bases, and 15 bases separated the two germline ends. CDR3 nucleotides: TGTGCCAGCCTCAACATACCTGGGACTGAAGCTTTCTTT. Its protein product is CASLNIPGTEAFF.

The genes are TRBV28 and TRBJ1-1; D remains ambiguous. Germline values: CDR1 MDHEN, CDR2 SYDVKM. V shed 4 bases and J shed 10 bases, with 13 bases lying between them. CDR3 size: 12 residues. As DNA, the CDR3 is TGTGCCAGCAGTTCCACCCCCCGAAGAGCTTTCTTT. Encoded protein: CASSSTPRRAFF.

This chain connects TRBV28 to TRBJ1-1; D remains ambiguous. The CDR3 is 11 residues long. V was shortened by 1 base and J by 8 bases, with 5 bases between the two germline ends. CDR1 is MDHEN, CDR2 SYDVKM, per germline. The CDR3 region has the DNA TGTGCCAGCAGTTTATTCACGGAAGCTTTCTTT. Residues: CASSLFTEAFF.

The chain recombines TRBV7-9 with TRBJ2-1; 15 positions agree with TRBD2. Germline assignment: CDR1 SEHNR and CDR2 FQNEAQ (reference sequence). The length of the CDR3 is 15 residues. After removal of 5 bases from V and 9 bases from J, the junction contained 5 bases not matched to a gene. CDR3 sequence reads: CASSTGLAGGSEQFF. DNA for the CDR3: TGTGCCAGCAGCACGGGACTAGCGGGAGGTAGTGAGCAGTTCTTC.

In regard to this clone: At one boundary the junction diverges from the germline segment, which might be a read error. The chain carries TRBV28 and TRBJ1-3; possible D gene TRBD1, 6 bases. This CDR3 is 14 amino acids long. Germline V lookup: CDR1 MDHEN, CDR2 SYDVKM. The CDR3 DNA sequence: TGTGCCAGCACTCAAGGGGGGGCTCTACGAAGTGAGGATTTT. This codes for CASTQGGALRSEDF. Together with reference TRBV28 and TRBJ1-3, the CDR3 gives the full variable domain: DVKVTQSSRYLVKRTGEKVFLECVQDMDHENMFWYRQDPGLGLRLIYFSYDVKMKEKGDIPEGYSVSREKKERFSLILESASTNQTSMYLCASTQGGALRSEDFGEGSWLTVV.

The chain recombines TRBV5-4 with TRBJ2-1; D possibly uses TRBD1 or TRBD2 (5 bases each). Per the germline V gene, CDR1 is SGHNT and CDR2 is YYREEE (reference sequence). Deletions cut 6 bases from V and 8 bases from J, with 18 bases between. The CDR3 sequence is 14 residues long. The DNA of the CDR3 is TGTGCCAGCAAGCTTGGGCCGGTGGGGGATGAGCAGTTCTTC. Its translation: CASKLGPVGDEQFF.

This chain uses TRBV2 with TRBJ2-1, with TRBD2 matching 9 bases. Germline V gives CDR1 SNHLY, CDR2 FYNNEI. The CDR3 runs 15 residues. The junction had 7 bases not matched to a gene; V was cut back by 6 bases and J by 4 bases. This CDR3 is CASSKLAGRYNEQFF. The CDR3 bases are TGTGCCAGCAGCAAACTAGCGGGCAGGTACAATGAGCAGTTCTTC. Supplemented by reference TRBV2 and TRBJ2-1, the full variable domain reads EPEVTQTPSHQVTQMGQEVILRCVPISNHLYFYWYRQILGQKVEFLVSFYNNEISEKSEIFDDQFSVERPDGSNFTLKIRSTKLEDSAMYFCASSKLAGRYNEQFFGPGTRLTVL.

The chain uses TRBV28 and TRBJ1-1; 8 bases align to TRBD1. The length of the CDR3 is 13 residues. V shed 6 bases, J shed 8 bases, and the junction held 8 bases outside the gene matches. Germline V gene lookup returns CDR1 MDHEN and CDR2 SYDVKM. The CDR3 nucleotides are TGTGCCAGCAGACCCGGGACAGGACAAGAAGCTTTCTTT. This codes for CASRPGTGQEAFF.

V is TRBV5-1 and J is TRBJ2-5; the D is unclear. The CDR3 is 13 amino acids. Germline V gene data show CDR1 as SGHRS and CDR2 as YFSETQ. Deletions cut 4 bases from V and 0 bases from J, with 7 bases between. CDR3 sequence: CASSHDNQETQYF. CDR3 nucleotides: TGCGCCAGCAGCCATGACAACCAAGAGACCCAGTACTTC.

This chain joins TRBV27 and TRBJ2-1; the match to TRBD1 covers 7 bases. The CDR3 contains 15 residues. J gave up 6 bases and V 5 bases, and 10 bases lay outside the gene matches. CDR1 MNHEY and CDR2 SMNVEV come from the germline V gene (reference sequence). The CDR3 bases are TGTGCCAGCAGTCATAGACAGGGCCGGGGCAATGAGCAGTTCTTC. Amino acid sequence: CASSHRQGRGNEQFF.

The CDR3 DNA reads as TGTGCCAGCAGCTTGGGACAGGGCCCGACATACGAGCAGTACTTC. It is translated as CASSLGQGPTYEQYF. The chain is built from TRBV7-2 and TRBJ2-7; 9 bases are a match to TRBD1. This CDR3 contains 15 residues. V trimming: 3 bases; J trimming: 4 bases; junction bases outside the gene matches: 7. Germline V CDR1 and CDR2: SGHTA, FQGNSA.

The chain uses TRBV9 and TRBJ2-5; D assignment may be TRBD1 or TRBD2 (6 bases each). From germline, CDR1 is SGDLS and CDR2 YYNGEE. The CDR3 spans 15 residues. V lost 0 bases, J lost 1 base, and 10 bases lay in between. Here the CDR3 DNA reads TGTGCCAGCAGCGTAGGTGGGGGGCTCCAAGAGACCCAGTACTTC. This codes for CASSVGGGLQETQYF.

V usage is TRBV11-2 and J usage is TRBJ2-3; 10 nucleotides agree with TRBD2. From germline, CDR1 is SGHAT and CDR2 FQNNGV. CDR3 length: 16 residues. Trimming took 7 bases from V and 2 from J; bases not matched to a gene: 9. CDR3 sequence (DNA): TGTGCCAGCACCAGGGGGGGACTAGCGTACACAGATACGCAGTATTTT. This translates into CASTRGGLAYTDTQYF. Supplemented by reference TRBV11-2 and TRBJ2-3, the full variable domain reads EAGVAQSPRYKIIEKRQSVAFWCNPISGHATLYWYQQILGQGPKLLIQFQNNGVVDDSQLPKDRFSAERLKGVDSTLKIQPAKLEDSAVYLCASTRGGLAYTDTQYFGPGTRLTVL.

The chain's CDR3 is CASSIDRAGNTIYF. CDR3 DNA sequence: TGTGCCAGCAGCATTGACAGGGCTGGAAACACCATATATTTT. The gene calls are TRBV5-4 and TRBJ1-3; TRBD1 agrees at 7 bases. Trimming took 4 bases from V and 2 from J; bases not matched to a gene: 3. The germline CDR1 and CDR2 sequences are SGHNT and YYREEE (reference sequence). The CDR3 loop spans 14 amino acids. The variable domain in full, with the rest retrieved from reference TRBV5-4 and TRBJ1-3, is ETGVTQSPTHLIKTRGQQVTLRCSSQSGHNTVSWYQQALGQGPQFIFQYYREEENGRGNFPPRFSGLQFPNYSSELNVNALELDDSALYLCASSIDRAGNTIYFGEGSWLTVV.